Described below is a single TCR beta chain sequence and its context. This specimen comes from a study of neurological immune-mediated disorders. 5'RACE with 10-nucleotide random UMIs produced the cDNA. TCRdb analysed the 5' RACE reads with MiXCR anew, one entry per CDR3 protein. The table lists roughly 48,000 distinct CDR3 sequences, over 9.5% of them singletons, with 7.5% to 9.5% in the top ten. Trimming took off 0 bases at V and 3 bases at J, with 21 bases between the two ends. CDR1 is DFQATT and CDR2 is SNEGSKA in the germline V gene (reference sequence). The CDR3 runs to 18 residues. Time point denoted: longitudinal time-point 3. From 2 million PBMCs stored at -80 C, the unsorted libraries were generated.

What was sequenced was PBMCs. The chain links TRBV20-1 to TRBJ2-1; possible D gene TRBD2, 7 bases. The sequence derives from a male donor with HTLV-1-associated myelopathy (HAM/TSP). This CDR3 reads CSARDRTGGSRVYNEQFF. CDR3 nucleotide sequence: TGCAGTGCTAGAGATCGGACGGGGGGCAGCAGGGTCTACAATGAGCAGTTCTTC.